The entry that follows covers one TCR beta chain sequence. The antigen is not known. In the naive CD8 group, cells lacked CD45RO and were positively selected for CCR7, so terminally differentiated effector memory CD45RA+ cells were left out. TCRdb's copy holds only in-frame clones and misses some; the assay was immunoSEQ multiplex PCR. The repertoire consists of approximately 1.9 million clones, with 93% occurring once and the leading ten covering about 1.7%. This specimen comes from a study of shared clonotypes between healthy human individuals. Study overall: Two women and a few men aged 18 to 49 served as donors. Findings of the study overall: Only blood samples were collected, and tissue repertoires likely differ.

Germline loops: CDR1 MDHEN, CDR2 SYDVKM. Unmatched junction bases numbered 11, after V lost 2 bases and J lost 3 bases. This CDR3 is 18 amino acids long. This clonotype was sampled from a man between 18 and 35 years old in good health. Some clones in this sample may be carry-over from other donors' samples. The J gene is TRBJ2-1, the V gene TRBV28; TRBD2 agrees at 9 bases. Sequencing was done on a sample of naive CD8+ T cells from PBMCs. The CDR3 spells CASSLNVLERGVYNEQFF. The CDR3 nucleotides are TGTGCCAGCAGTTTAAATGTTTTGGAGCGGGGGGTCTACAATGAGCAGTTCTTC.